A single sample gave rise to the 19 T cell receptor beta chains below, sequenced in a study of early T cells in non-severe SARS-CoV-2 infection (dated by TCRdb to the early 2020s). Library preparation employed 5' RACE. TCRdb names NextSeq 500 as the instrument used. TCRdb trimmed public reads at Q25 via fastp, called clones via MiXCR and kept in-frame beta chains. Rows with a matching CDR3 protein are joined into one entry that keeps the most common DNA and genes. Within this sample are tens of thousands of distinct CDR3 sequences, with about 14% of them counted one time only. The ten largest make up roughly 3% of the sample. The sequenced material came from whole blood. Source of these receptors: an adult who was a healthcare worker with PCR-confirmed SARS-CoV-2 infection or an uninfected control (not recorded which).

V gene TRBV6-5 combines with J gene TRBJ2-7; tentative D call: TRBD1 (6 bases). Per germline, CDR1 MNHEY and CDR2 SVGAGI. Trimming shortened V by 5 bases and J by 6 bases, and 11 bases separated the two germline ends. The CDR3 runs to 12 residues. The CDR3 nucleotides are TGTGCCAGCAGTAACAGGGTTCCCGAGCAGTACTTC. It specifies CASSNRVPEQYF.

The gene calls are TRBV2 and TRBJ1-5; D unresolved. Trimming removed 6 bases at V and 4 bases at J, with 13 bases between. The CDR3 extends over 14 amino acids. Germline loops: CDR1 SNHLY, CDR2 FYNNEI. This chain's CDR3 is CASSKEGGNQPQHF. CDR3 DNA sequence: TGTGCCAGCAGCAAAGAGGGCGGAAATCAGCCCCAGCATTTT. Based on the CDR3 plus reference TRBV2 and TRBJ1-5, the full variable domain is EPEVTQTPSHQVTQMGQEVILRCVPISNHLYFYWYRQILGQKVEFLVSFYNNEISEKSEIFDDQFSVERPDGSNFTLKIRSTKLEDSAMYFCASSKEGGNQPQHFGDGTRLSIL.

This chain joins TRBV10-1 and TRBJ2-7; D ambiguous. V lost 8 bases and J lost 2, with 13 bases in between. The germline CDR1 and CDR2 sequences are WNHNN and SYGVQD (reference sequence). This CDR3 has 13 residues. In DNA form, the CDR3 reads TGCGCCAGCTCCTCAGAGGACGCCTACGAGCAGTACTTC. Its translation is CASSSEDAYEQYF.

This clonotype has more than one count but fewer than ten. The CDR3 DNA reads TGCAGCGTGGATGGTGCTGGGGTCTACGAGCAGTACTTC. Residues: CSVDGAGVYEQYF. This chain connects TRBV29-1 to TRBJ2-7; unclear D gene. Per germline, CDR1 SQVTM and CDR2 ANQGSEA. The CDR3 length is 13 residues. Trimming left V 6 bases short and J 3 bases short, with 15 bases between.

The chain couples TRBV5-1 to TRBJ2-7; TRBD2 matches 9 bases. The J segment lost 2 bases and the V segment lost 4 bases, leaving 7 bases of the junction unmatched. There are 15 residues in the CDR3. Germline values: CDR1 SGHRS, CDR2 YFSETQ. CDR3 loop: CASSHGTSRTYEQYF. In DNA form, the CDR3 reads TGCGCCAGCAGCCACGGGACTAGCAGGACCTACGAGCAGTACTTC.

This clonotype was seen ten or more times. The rearrangement joins TRBV20-1 to TRBJ1-5; possible D gene TRBD1, 6 bases. V lost 5 bases, J lost 1 base, and 12 bases lay in between. The germline CDR1 and CDR2 sequences are DFQATT and SNEGSKA (reference sequence). The CDR3 sequence is 14 residues long. Here the CDR3 reads CSASDSSSNQPQHF. The CDR3 DNA reads TGCAGTGCTTCGGACAGTTCGAGCAATCAGCCCCAGCATTTT.

The chain uses TRBV11-2 and TRBJ2-7; 8 bases align to TRBD2. CDR1 and CDR2 (germline): SGHAT, FQNNGV. Trimming took 3 bases from V and 6 from J; bases not matched to a gene: 10. The CDR3 is made up of 15 amino acids. CDR3 amino acids: CASSFGGRKGGEQYF. CDR3 nucleotides: TGTGCCAGCAGCTTTGGCGGGAGGAAAGGGGGCGAGCAGTACTTC.

This clonotype was seen many times. This chain joins TRBV6-2 or TRBV6-3 and TRBJ2-1; 8 bases agree with TRBD1. After removal of 4 bases from V and 2 bases from J, the junction contained 7 bases not matched to a gene. The CDR3 consists of 16 residues. Germline V gene sequence: CDR1 MNHEY, CDR2 SVGEGT. The CDR3 loop is CASSFLDREPYNEQFF. The CDR3 coding sequence is TGTGCCAGCAGTTTCCTGGACAGGGAGCCCTACAATGAGCAGTTCTTC.

The chain carries TRBV3-1 and TRBJ2-1, with 12 bases lining up with TRBD1. Germline CDR1 and CDR2: LGHDT and YNNKEL (reference sequence). The J segment lost 7 bases and the V segment lost 2 bases, leaving 3 bases of the junction unmatched. The CDR3 runs to 15 residues. Here the CDR3 reads CASSQRDRGQNEQFF. The CDR3 coding sequence is TGTGCCAGCAGCCAAAGGGACAGGGGGCAGAATGAGCAGTTCTTC.

This clonotype has a handful of counts. V usage is TRBV2 and J usage is TRBJ1-2; no clear D gene. The CDR3 has 12 residues. V shed 7 bases and J shed 8 bases, with 14 bases lying between them. CDR1 and CDR2 (germline): SNHLY, FYNNEI. The CDR3, as DNA: TGTGCCAGCAAGCCCTCCAAGGGAGGCTACACCTTC. Encoded protein: CASKPSKGGYTF.

V is TRBV20-1 and J is TRBJ1-4, with D possibly matching TRBD1 (5 bases). Germline CDR1 is DFQATT and CDR2 is SNEGSKA (reference sequence). This CDR3 comprises 14 residues. The V and J ends lost 1 base and 6 bases respectively, with 12 bases between them. The CDR3: CSARGGSAYEKLFF. For the CDR3, the DNA is TGCAGTGCTAGAGGGGGGTCCGCTTATGAAAAACTGTTTTTT.

This clonotype appeared a few times. The rearrangement links TRBV4-1 to TRBJ2-6; the D call may be TRBD1 or TRBD2 (5 bases each). The germline V gene has CDR1 MGHRA and CDR2 YSYEKL. The CDR3 runs to 18 residues. Trimming stripped 0 bases from V and 0 bases from J, with 12 bases between. The CDR3 loop is CASSQEGDGYSGANVLTF. In DNA form, the CDR3 reads TGCGCCAGCAGCCAAGAAGGGGACGGCTACTCTGGGGCCAACGTCCTGACTTTC.

This clonotype was found a few times. This chain uses TRBV11-2 with TRBJ2-4, with D tentatively TRBD1 (5 bases). The ends were cut back, 5 bases at V and 3 bases at J, with 14 bases in the middle. Per the germline V gene, CDR1 is SGHAT and CDR2 is FQNNGV. This CDR3 spans 15 amino acids. The CDR3 DNA sequence: TGTGCCAGCAGCCCGACAGACTGGTACAAAAACATTCAGTACTTC. Its protein is CASSPTDWYKNIQYF.

Ten or more counts support this clonotype. J is TRBJ2-5 and V is TRBV7-9; D call uncertain. The CDR3 contains 13 residues. V gave up 4 bases and J gave up 4 bases, with 10 bases separating them. Per germline, CDR1 SEHNR and CDR2 FQNEAQ (reference sequence). The CDR3 region has the DNA TGTGCCAGCAGCTCCCAACCGGCAGAGACCCAGTACTTC. Amino acid sequence: CASSSQPAETQYF.

The chain joins TRBV12-3 or TRBV12-4 to TRBJ2-2; no reliable D call. This CDR3 region has 13 residues. Trimming cost V 5 bases and J 6 bases, with 10 bases left between them. CDR3 bases: TGTGCCAGCAGTCCTAGTTTTGCCGGGGAGCTGTTTTTT. Its protein is CASSPSFAGELFF.

The chain has TRBV12-3 or TRBV12-4 and TRBJ1-1, with D unresolved. This CDR3 spans 13 amino acids. Between the trimmed V and J ends, which lost 6 bases and 8 bases, there was a span of 16 bases. In nucleotides, the CDR3 is TGTGCCAGCAGCCTTCCCGGAATCACAGAAGCTTTCTTT. Translation gives CASSLPGITEAFF.

The V gene is TRBV20-1, the J gene TRBJ2-3; 10 bases are shared with TRBD2. Germline lookup yields CDR1 DFQATT and CDR2 SNEGSKA (reference sequence). V dropped 0 bases and J dropped 0; count of bases not matched to a gene: 9. The CDR3 spans 18 residues. The CDR3 DNA reads TGCAGTGCTAGAGATCTGGCTAGCGGGGGCCATAGCACAGATACGCAGTATTTT. Translated: CSARDLASGGHSTDTQYF.

The genes are TRBV5-1 and TRBJ1-2; D gene uncertain. CDR1 and CDR2 (germline): SGHRS, YFSETQ. This CDR3 is 18 amino acids long. V was cut by 2 bases and J by 3 bases, with 23 bases left in between. The CDR3: CASSFPFVGGKNDYGYTF. CDR3 nucleotide sequence: TGCGCCAGCAGCTTCCCATTTGTGGGCGGGAAGAACGACTATGGCTACACCTTC.

In its sample, this clonotype was seen a few times. J is TRBJ1-1 and V is TRBV12-3 or TRBV12-4, with 7 nucleotides matching TRBD1. V was clipped by 1 base and J by 5 bases; unmatched bases: 1. The CDR3 sequence is 13 residues long. As DNA, the CDR3 is TGTGCCAGCAGTTTAGGCAGGGGGACTGAAGCTTTCTTT. Its translation is CASSLGRGTEAFF.